This T cell receptor (beta chain) comes out of a study of shared clonotypes between healthy human individuals (dated by TCRdb to 2018 to 2020). Context from the whole study: Three men and a couple of women, aged 18 to 49 years, made up the cohort. For each donor, three plates each were used for CD4 naive and CD4 memory, two plates were used for CD8 naive, and one plate was used for CD8 memory. Per donor, leukapheresis produced somewhere between about 0.85 and 10 billion PBMCs. To increase sequencing depth and limit assay-specific biases, different laboratories used diverse techniques to prepare libraries and sequence TCR repertoires. To estimate repertoire size and how much clonotypes are shared between individuals, the study performed deep sequencing of blood TCR repertoires from a few healthy adults.

The donors were healthy, HIV-negative adults who had no recently reported acute infections or vaccinations. Every donor was a Caucasian adult residing in Nashville, Tennessee, USA. CD4+ T cells were enriched by magnetic negative selection; naive cells were then positively selected on CD45RA, and the negative fraction formed the memory subset. After blood collection by leukapheresis, PBMCs were isolated using Ficoll-Histopaque density gradient centrifugation and then cryopreserved in the vapor phase of liquid nitrogen. Analytical flow cytometry was used to check the purity and quantity of each magnetically sorted T cell population. From each sorted fraction, genomic DNA was isolated and quantified by UV absorbance on a Nanodrop 2000c. General conclusions and limits of the study: Sharing across a handful of donors was observed for around 5% of naive CD4, over 3% of naive CD8, 2% to 2.5% of memory CD4, and around 0.42% of memory CD8 clonotypes. Because the study included only a small number of donors, the genetic and exposure-history diversity represented was limited. Compared with non-shared clonotypes, clonotypes shared by all four sorted-subset donors had higher generation probabilities. Pairwise subsampling indicated that sequencing depth was expected to affect the degree of clonotype sharing among donors. Sampling was limited to blood, and TCR repertoires in tissue likely differ from TCR repertoires in blood. Rarefaction of sorted-subset datasets indicated incomplete sequencing despite the large sequencing depth. Naive subsets generally had larger estimated clonotype richness than memory subsets did.

Concerning this clone: It has no known antigen specificity. No much larger clone exists at a distance of one base, and base qualities are not known.

V drops 2 bases and J drops 11 bases, leaving 18 bases in between. The CDR3 starts with the cysteine, ends with the phenylalanine, and has 14 residues. Only the CDR3 region is kept as DNA, spanning 42 bases read in frame from base 1. Taken from the germline V gene, the CDR1 and CDR2 loops are SNHLY and FYNNEI. Using the deep immunoSEQ assay, multiplex PCR amplified TCR CDR3 regions from genomic DNA. Extracted genomic DNA from each cell subset was spread evenly across all wells of several immunoSEQ 96-well plates, with each plate serving as a replicate. For sorted subsets, each replicate PCR was loaded with roughly 200 ng genomic DNA, equivalent to 30,000 or so T cell genomes. Purified libraries were quantified with a Qubit 3.0 fluorometer, sized on a Bioanalyzer 2100, and re-quantified with the KAPA Library Quantification kit. Each immunoSEQ 96-well plate was sequenced on its own single-read 150-cycle Illumina NextSeq 550 flow cell. Regarding the original processing steps: Because the immunoSEQ output included only junctional sequences and no quality scores, the filtering could not be the same as the filtering used for full-length reads. To assign V/J genes and CDR3, sequences were annotated against IMGT germline references using PyIR, a Python wrapper for IgBLAST v1.9. Reads were filtered out if the reads had weak V/J assignments (E-value above 1e-6), no CDR3, stop codons, out-of-frame junctions, or ambiguous translated residues. V3J clonotypes were defined as sequences sharing an identical inferred V gene, J gene, and CDR3 amino acid sequence. Percentage overlap between repertoires was calculated by dividing the number of shared unique clonotypes by the size of the smaller repertoire. Richness of each repertoire was evaluated using RTK rarefaction, the Chao1 estimator, and Recon v2.1 estimates of unobserved clonotypes. Generation probabilities were computed with OLGA for all TCRbeta clonotypes obtained by the gDNA method from a few donors. TCRdb took this table from immuneACCESS and kept in-frame rearrangements with V and J called. Such tables lack part of the clones; where checked against another copy, unresolved V genes explain under half of the gap, and the rest is unexplained. The V and J calls and clone size are taken from that table; D and trimming were inferred from the DNA. This sample has 150,000 to 200,000 clones in its table, and approximately 92% of those were observed once. Around 0.072% of the sample belongs to the ten largest clones.

This sequence was found in a woman in her thirties in good health. What was sequenced was naive CD4+ T cells sorted from blood. This specimen's cell subset or site label, per the study, means: CD45RA+ positively selected. The rearranged segments are TRBV2 and TRBJ1-1; D gene: possibly TRBD1, on 5 matching bases. The nucleotides read TGTGCCAGCAGTGAAATGTTGGCGGGACTTGGGGCTTTCTTT. It translates as CASSEMLAGLGAFF. Beyond the CDR3, the reference TRBV2 and TRBJ1-1 genes provide the residues; the full variable domain reads: EPEVTQTPSHQVTQMGQEVILRCVPISNHLYFYWYRQILGQKVEFLVSFYNNEISEKSEIFDDQFSVERPDGSNFTLKIRSTKLEDSAMYFCASSEMLAGLGAFFGQGTRLTVV.